In its sample, the clone carrying this T cell receptor (beta chain) was seen once. The antigen remains unidentified. The same CDR3 is also encoded by other DNA sequences in this sample. Trimming cost V 5 bases and J 4 bases; bases outside gene matches: 8. The germline CDR1 and CDR2 sequences are SGHAT and FQNNGV. The length of the CDR3 is 15 residues. These data belong to a study of shared clonotypes between healthy human individuals. About the study: Three plates were used per donor for CD4 naive, three for CD4 memory, two for CD8 naive and one for CD8 memory.

Study results and caveats: Rarefaction revealed incomplete sorted-subset sequencing despite large depth. An expected dependence of interdonor clonotype sharing on sequencing depth was noted.

The table came from immunoSEQ multiplex PCR; TCRdb's copy has only in-frame clones and leaves some out. The sample contains 2 million to 3 million clones, roughly 92% of which appear only once. The V call is TRBV11-2, the J call TRBJ2-7; 10 nucleotides agree with TRBD2. The material sequenced was naive CD4+ T cells sorted from blood. As for subset: CD45RA+ positively selected. The sequence came from a man younger than 35 in good health. As DNA, the CDR3 is TGTGCCAGCAGCCCAGGACTAGCGGACTTTTACGAGCAGTACTTC. The encoded protein is CASSPGLADFYEQYF.